The rows below give T cell receptor beta chains drawn from one sample of a study of cytomegalovirus exposure and HLA in healthy donors. Generated by immunoSEQ multiplex PCR, the TCRdb table keeps only in-frame clones and is missing some. The data hold roughly 60,000 clones, with about 93% observed a single time. Material: PBMCs. Receptors originate from a man younger than 30 in good health and CMV-seronegative. Both conserved end residues are part of each CDR3. A D gene is named only where the DNA matches it firmly.

v_gene	j_gene	d_gene	CDR3aa
TRBV28	TRBJ2-5	TRBD1	CASSANRGFMAETQYF
TRBV10-2	TRBJ1-5	TRBD1	CASRNTGGNQPQHF
TRBV2	TRBJ1-5	.	CASSDWENQPQHF
TRBV5-1	TRBJ2-2	.	CASSLVVRNTGELFF
TRBV15	TRBJ2-1	.	CATSRGLEVSYNEQFF
TRBV15	TRBJ2-7	.	CATSRGGTHTYEQYF
TRBV6-5	TRBJ1-2	.	CASKAGDYGYTF
TRBV5-6	TRBJ2-7	.	CASSLAPGSSYEQYF
TRBV5-1	TRBJ1-1	.	CASSLGDPGVAFF
TRBV19	TRBJ1-2	TRBD1	CASSIQGANYGYTF
TRBV5-5	TRBJ2-3	TRBD1	CASSQNTGGRTDTQYF
TRBV9	TRBJ2-1	.	CASSVDGSIANEQFF
TRBV7-7	TRBJ2-1	.	CASSSGRGAGNEQFF
TRBV19	TRBJ1-1	.	CASSIYQGNTEAFF
TRBV7-3	TRBJ1-1	.	CASSSTPSTEAFF
TRBV5-6	TRBJ2-7	.	CASSPQGTYEQYF
TRBV19	TRBJ2-7	TRBD1	CASSIGQGSYEQYF
TRBV6-5	TRBJ1-5	.	CASRRKISNQPQHF
TRBV27	TRBJ2-7	.	CASSPTGLWDSYEQYF
TRBV4-1	TRBJ2-1	TRBD2	CASSLGLAGGPDYNEQFF
TRBV7-2	TRBJ2-3	TRBD2	CASSRGLASPDTQYF
TRBV10-3	TRBJ1-1	TRBD1	CAIRDRPNTEAFF
TRBV5-5	TRBJ1-5	.	CASSFDVPGGSNQPQHF
TRBV19	TRBJ2-6	TRBD1	CASKDRGLPGANVLTF
TRBV5-6	TRBJ1-1	.	CASSLTVVSSEAFF
TRBV10-3	TRBJ2-3	.	CAISEGGSIVADTQYF
TRBV14	TRBJ2-7	TRBD2	CASSQHGSLGTSGKKFSYEQYF
TRBV7-8	TRBJ1-3	.	CASSLVSRGYSGNTIYF
TRBV2	TRBJ2-7	.	CASKGVSGQYF
TRBV7-6	TRBJ1-1	.	CASSGSGLSNTEAFF
TRBV6-1	TRBJ2-3	.	CASSGGRRDTQYF
TRBV7-2	TRBJ1-1	TRBD1	CASSSWTGPTEAFF
TRBV7-2	TRBJ2-3	.	CASSVNTDTQYF
TRBV19	TRBJ1-5	.	CASSIGSGVLSQPQHF
TRBV30	TRBJ1-4	.	CAWSEIKEKLFF
TRBV13	TRBJ2-7	TRBD1	CASSILSSGTGSYEQYF
TRBV10-2	TRBJ2-7	.	CASSRSSVFFSYEQYF
TRBV4-2	TRBJ2-5	TRBD2	CASSQDGPSGDQETQYF
TRBV11-3	TRBJ1-2	.	CASSLDQTGYGYTF
TRBV2	TRBJ2-7	TRBD2	CASSPLAGGSYEQYF
TRBV19	TRBJ1-4	.	CASSNHRATNEKLFF
TRBV11-3	TRBJ1-1	.	CASRRLGTFDMNTEAFF
TRBV28	TRBJ1-4	.	CASNEGGGGRRGEKLFF
TRBV11-2	TRBJ2-5	.	CASSLAPARHPQETQYF
TRBV5-1	TRBJ2-7	.	CASSFRGGSYEQYF
TRBV7-9	TRBJ1-1	.	CASSSPKGGTEAFF
TRBV18	TRBJ2-7	TRBD1	CASLGQGANEQYF
TRBV7-2	TRBJ2-7	TRBD2	CASSPEVAGGPYEQYF
TRBV11-3	TRBJ2-7	TRBD2	CASSLSSGRNEQYF